This TCR beta chain is from a study of blood T cell repertoires in COVID-19 (dated by TCRdb to 2020 to 2021). Context from the whole study: The collaborator samples originated in the United States, Italy and Spain and spanned the acute and convalescent phases of COVID-19. Samples came from the ongoing ImmuneRACE study (first 160 participants) plus 1,254 subjects from 6 global collaborators. Where available, HLA class I and class II types were obtained from metadata supplied by the sample provider rather than from assay-based typing. The repertoires were released in a freely available public database meant as a resource for research on the immune response to SARS-CoV-2. Subjects who had been exposed to COVID-19, were actively infected with it, or had recovered from it provided the deeply sampled blood TCRbeta repertoires that made up the dataset. The sample metadata nearly always contained a de-identified subject ID, COVID-19 status, age in years and sex. The prospective study material was composed of cDNA or gDNA derived from T cells, B-cell-depleted T cells, or PBMCs. On the study overall, not on this receptor specifically: Clinical and demographic metadata were provided uncurated, with the amount varying by source and participant.

The immunoSEQ Assay, a bias-controlled multiplex PCR, was used to amplify TCRbeta CDR3 regions from genomic DNA. In the original analysis: The number of nucleated cells in each sample was estimated by amplification of reference gene primers within the assay. Sequence reads were collapsed and filtered to measure the absolute abundance of every unique TCRbeta CDR3 rearrangement. Productive Simpson clonality was computed per sample as the square root of Simpson's diversity index over productive rearrangements. In its TCRdb copy, this immuneACCESS table keeps in-frame sequences only and misses some clones. Where compared with another copy, unresolved V genes explain less than half of these, and the others have no known cause. The V and J calls and clone size were taken over from that table, and D and trimming were inferred from the DNA. For this sample there are about 47,000 clones; 68% appear just once. The top ten clonotypes cover 8.5% to 9% of the sample.

Trimming at the junction amounts to 4 bases on V and 6 bases on J, and the germline ends lie 7 bases apart. The CDR3 sequence holds 13 residues, the cysteine and phenylalanine included. Only the CDR3 region is kept as DNA, spanning 39 bases read in frame from base 1. CDR1 and CDR2 (SGHDN, FVKESK) derive from the germline V gene. With regard to this clone: This receptor's antigen is unknown. No per-base quality is available; no much larger clone lies one base away.

Collaborating institutions collected whole blood in K2EDTA tubes following their own protocols. For TCRbeta analysis, collaborators shipped samples in one of three forms: frozen whole blood, isolated PBMCs, or DNA extracted from either of those sample types. Sequenced input: peripheral blood. The chain was built from TRBV14 and TRBJ1-6; no confident D gene assignment can be made. This TCR derives from a woman between 65 and 79 years old with acute or convalescent COVID-19. The CDR3 protein: CASSRGGNSPLHF. The base sequence is TGTGCCAGCAGCCGCGGAGGTAATTCACCCCTCCACTTT.